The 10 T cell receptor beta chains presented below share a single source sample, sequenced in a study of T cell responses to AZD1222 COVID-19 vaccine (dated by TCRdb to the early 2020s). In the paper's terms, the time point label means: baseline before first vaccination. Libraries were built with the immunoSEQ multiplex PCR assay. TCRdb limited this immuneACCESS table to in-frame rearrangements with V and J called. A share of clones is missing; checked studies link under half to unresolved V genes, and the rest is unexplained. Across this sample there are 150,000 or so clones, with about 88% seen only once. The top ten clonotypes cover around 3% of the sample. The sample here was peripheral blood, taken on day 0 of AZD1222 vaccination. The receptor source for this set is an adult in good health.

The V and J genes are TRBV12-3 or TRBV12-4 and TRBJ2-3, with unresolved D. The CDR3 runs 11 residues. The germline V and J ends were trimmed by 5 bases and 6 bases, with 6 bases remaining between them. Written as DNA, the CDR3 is TGTGCCAGCAGTACGAGGGATACGCAGTATTTT. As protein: CASSTRDTQYF.

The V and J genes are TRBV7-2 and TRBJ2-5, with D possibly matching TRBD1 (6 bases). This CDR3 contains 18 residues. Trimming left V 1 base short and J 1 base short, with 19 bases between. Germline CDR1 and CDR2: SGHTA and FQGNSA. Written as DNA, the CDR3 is TGTGCCAGCAGCTTAGGTTGGTCAGGGGAGTTGAGCCAAGAGACCCAGTACTTC. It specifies CASSLGWSGELSQETQYF. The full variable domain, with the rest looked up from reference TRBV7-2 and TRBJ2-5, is GAGVSQSPSNKVTEKGKDVELRCDPISGHTALYWYRQSLGQGLEFLIYFQGNSAPDKSGLPSDRFSAERTGGSVSTLTIQRTQQEDSAVYLCASSLGWSGELSQETQYFGPGTRLLVL.

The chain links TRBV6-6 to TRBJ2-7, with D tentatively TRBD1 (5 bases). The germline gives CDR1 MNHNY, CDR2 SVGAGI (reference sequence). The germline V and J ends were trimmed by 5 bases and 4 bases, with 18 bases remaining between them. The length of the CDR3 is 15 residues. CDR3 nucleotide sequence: TGTGCCAGCAGTCTCCTCAGACAGACGTTATACGAGCAGTACTTC. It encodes CASSLLRQTLYEQYF.

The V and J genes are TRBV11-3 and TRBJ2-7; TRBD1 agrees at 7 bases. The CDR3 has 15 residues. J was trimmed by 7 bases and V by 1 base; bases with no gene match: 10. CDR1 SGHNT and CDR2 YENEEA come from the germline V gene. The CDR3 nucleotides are TGTGCCAGCAGCTTAGGGGGGACAGTACCTGGGGAGCAGTACTTC. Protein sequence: CASSLGGTVPGEQYF. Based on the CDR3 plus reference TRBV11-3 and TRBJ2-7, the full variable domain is EAGVVQSPRYKIIEKKQPVAFWCNPISGHNTLYWYLQNLGQGPELLIRYENEEAVDDSQLPKDRFSAERLKGVDSTLKIQPAELGDSAVYLCASSLGGTVPGEQYFGPGTRLTVT.

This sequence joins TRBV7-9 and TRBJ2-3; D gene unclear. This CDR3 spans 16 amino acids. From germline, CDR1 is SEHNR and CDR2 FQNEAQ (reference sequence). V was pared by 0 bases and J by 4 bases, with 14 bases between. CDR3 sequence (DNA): TGTGCCAGCAGCTTAGCATCGGTGGCGGCATCAGATACGCAGTATTTT. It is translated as CASSLASVAASDTQYF.

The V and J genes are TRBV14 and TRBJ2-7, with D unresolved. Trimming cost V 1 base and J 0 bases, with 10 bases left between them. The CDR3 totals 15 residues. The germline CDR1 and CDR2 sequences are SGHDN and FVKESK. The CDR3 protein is CASSQGAHPSYEQYF. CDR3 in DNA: TGTGCCAGCAGCCAAGGTGCCCATCCCTCCTACGAGCAGTACTTC.

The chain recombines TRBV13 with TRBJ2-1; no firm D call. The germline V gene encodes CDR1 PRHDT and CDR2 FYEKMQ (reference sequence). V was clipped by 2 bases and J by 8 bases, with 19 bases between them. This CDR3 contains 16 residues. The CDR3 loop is CASSLLSTTHRDEQFF. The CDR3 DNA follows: TGTGCCAGCAGCTTATTGAGCACTACCCACCGGGATGAGCAGTTCTTC. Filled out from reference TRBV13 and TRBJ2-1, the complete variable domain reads AAGVIQSPRHLIKEKRETATLKCYPIPRHDTVYWYQQGPGQDPQFLISFYEKMQSDKGSIPDRFSAQQFSDYHSELNMSSLELGDSALYFCASSLLSTTHRDEQFFGPGTRLTVL.

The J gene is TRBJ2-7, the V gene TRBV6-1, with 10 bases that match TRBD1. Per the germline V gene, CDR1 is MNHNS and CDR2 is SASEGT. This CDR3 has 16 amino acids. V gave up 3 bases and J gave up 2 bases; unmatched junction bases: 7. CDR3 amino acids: CASSEPGQGNPYEQYF. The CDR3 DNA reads TGTGCCAGCAGTGAGCCGGGACAGGGGAACCCCTACGAGCAGTACTTC.

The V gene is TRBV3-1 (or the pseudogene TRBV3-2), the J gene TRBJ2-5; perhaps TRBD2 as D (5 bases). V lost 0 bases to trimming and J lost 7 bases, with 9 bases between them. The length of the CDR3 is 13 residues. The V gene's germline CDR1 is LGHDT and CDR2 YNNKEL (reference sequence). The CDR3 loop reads CASSQDSGLTQYF. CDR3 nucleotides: TGTGCCAGCAGCCAAGACAGCGGCCTGACCCAGTACTTC.

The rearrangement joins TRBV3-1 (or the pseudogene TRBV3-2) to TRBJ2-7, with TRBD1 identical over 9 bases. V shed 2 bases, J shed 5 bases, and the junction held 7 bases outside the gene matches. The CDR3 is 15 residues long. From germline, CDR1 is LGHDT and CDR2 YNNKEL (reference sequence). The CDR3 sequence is CASSQTGTGSDEQYF. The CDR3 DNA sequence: TGTGCCAGCAGCCAAACCGGGACAGGGAGCGACGAGCAGTACTTC.